A selection of T cell receptor beta chains follows, all from one sample in a study of blood T cell repertoires in COVID-19. Profiled with immunoSEQ multiplex PCR; TCRdb holds only in-frame clones, not every one. The data contain a few hundred thousand clones, about nine tenths of them seen just once; the ten biggest clones take up about 2.3%. Sequencing used peripheral blood. These receptors all stem from a young man with active or convalescent COVID-19. Each CDR3 is given with its conserved first and last residue. The order of the fields is CDR3 protein, CDR3 DNA, D gene, V gene, clone size, J gene. The D gene is left open where the match is weak. Size is omitted from some rows. Given values are once, few, many or a class for expanded clones.

CDR3: CASTHGGAVGYTF; DNA: TGTGCCAGCACCCATGGGGGGGCAGTCGGCTACACCTTC; D: -; V: TRBV28; size: -; J: TRBJ1-2
CDR3: CASSLGGVETQYF; DNA: TGTGCCAGCAGTTTGGGGGGGGTTGAGACCCAGTACTTC; D: TRBD2; V: TRBV12-3/TRBV12-4; size: -; J: TRBJ2-5
CDR3: CASSESGLLLNTEAFF; DNA: TGTGCCAGCAGTGAAAGCGGGCTGTTATTGAACACTGAAGCTTTCTTT; D: -; V: TRBV6-1; size: -; J: TRBJ1-1
CDR3: CSGNLGLVLYF; DNA: TGCAGCGGCAATCTGGGGCTAGTGCTGTATTTT; D: -; V: TRBV29-1; size: -; J: TRBJ2-3
CDR3: CASSLATGPSEGTDTQYF; DNA: TGTGCCAGCAGTTTGGCGACAGGGCCCTCGGAGGGAACAGATACGCAGTATTTT; D: -; V: TRBV28; size: -; J: TRBJ2-3
CDR3: CASSSTGIYEQYF; DNA: TGTGCCAGCAGTTCCACGGGGATTTACGAGCAGTACTTC; D: -; V: TRBV28; size: -; J: TRBJ2-7
CDR3: CSALDRSTDYGYTF; DNA: TGCAGCGCCCTAGACAGGTCGACAGACTATGGCTACACCTTC; D: -; V: TRBV29-1; size: -; J: TRBJ1-2
CDR3: CASRTGTGVADTQYF; DNA: TGTGCCAGCAGGACCGGGACAGGGGTGGCAGATACGCAGTATTTT; D: TRBD1; V: TRBV27; size: -; J: TRBJ2-3
CDR3: CASSPTGLEQPQHF; DNA: TGTGCCAGCAGTCCGACAGGGTTGGAACAGCCCCAGCATTTT; D: TRBD1; V: TRBV28; size: -; J: TRBJ1-5
CDR3: CASSLTSGRTTDTQYF; DNA: TGTGCCAGCAGCTTGACTAGCGGGAGAACCACAGATACGCAGTATTTT; D: TRBD2; V: TRBV7-8; size: -; J: TRBJ2-3
CDR3: CASSQEDSESYEQYF; DNA: TGCGCCAGCAGCCAAGAGGACAGCGAATCCTACGAGCAGTACTTC; D: -; V: TRBV4-1; size: -; J: TRBJ2-7
CDR3: CASSFPGNGQPQHF; DNA: TGTGCCAGCAGTTTCCCGGGAAATGGACAGCCCCAGCATTTT; D: -; V: TRBV28; size: -; J: TRBJ1-5
CDR3: CASSLSLDSPLHF; DNA: TGTGCCAGCAGTTTATCGCTAGATTCACCCCTCCACTTT; D: -; V: TRBV27; size: -; J: TRBJ1-6
CDR3: CASSLGVGVEQYF; DNA: TGTGCCAGCAGTTTAGGTGTAGGGGTCGAGCAGTACTTC; D: -; V: TRBV12-3/TRBV12-4; size: -; J: TRBJ2-7
CDR3: CASSQTGGIRYEQYF; DNA: TGTGCCAGCAGCCAAACAGGGGGCATTAGATACGAGCAGTACTTC; D: TRBD1; V: TRBV5-4; size: -; J: TRBJ2-7
CDR3: CASSEAIRNTEAFF; DNA: TGTGCCAGCAGTGAAGCGATCAGAAACACTGAAGCTTTCTTT; D: -; V: TRBV6-1; size: -; J: TRBJ1-1
CDR3: CAISEGAPGEPQHF; DNA: TGTGCCATCAGTGAGGGGGCTCCCGGCGAGCCCCAGCATTTT; D: -; V: TRBV10-3; size: -; J: TRBJ1-5
CDR3: CASSHHLGQGNTEAFF; DNA: TGTGCCAGCAGCCACCACCTAGGACAGGGAAATACTGAAGCTTTCTTT; D: TRBD1; V: TRBV3-1/TRBV3-2; size: few; J: TRBJ1-1
CDR3: CASSARTDQPYGNYGYTF; DNA: TGTGCCAGCAGCGCCCGGACAGACCAACCGTATGGTAACTATGGCTACACCTTC; D: -; V: TRBV9; size: once; J: TRBJ1-2
CDR3: CASSISFAGELFF; DNA: TGTGCCAGTAGTATTAGTTTCGCCGGGGAGCTGTTTTTT; D: -; V: TRBV19; size: -; J: TRBJ2-2
CDR3: CASKTGTGEVYGYTF; DNA: TGTGCCAGCAAAACCGGGACAGGGGAAGTCTATGGCTACACCTTC; D: TRBD1; V: TRBV9; size: once; J: TRBJ1-2
CDR3: CASSPRDSLDGYTF; DNA: TGCGCCAGCAGCCCGAGGGACAGCTTGGATGGCTACACCTTC; D: TRBD1; V: TRBV4-1; size: -; J: TRBJ1-2
CDR3: CAISDLGEVQPQHF; DNA: TGTGCCATCAGTGATCTAGGGGAAGTCCAGCCCCAGCATTTT; D: -; V: TRBV10-3; size: few; J: TRBJ1-5
CDR3: CSAGPEAYEQYF; DNA: TGCAGCGCTGGGCCAGAAGCCTACGAGCAGTACTTC; D: -; V: TRBV29-1; size: -; J: TRBJ2-7
CDR3: CSVVSGRAVSLYEQYF; DNA: TGCAGCGTTGTCAGTGGGAGGGCGGTCTCCCTCTACGAGCAGTACTTC; D: TRBD2; V: TRBV29-1; size: -; J: TRBJ2-7
CDR3: CATSRYSRFRNTEAFF; DNA: TGTGCCACCAGCAGATATTCTAGGTTTCGGAACACTGAAGCTTTCTTT; D: -; V: TRBV15; size: -; J: TRBJ1-1
CDR3: CASSQGAGVETQYF; DNA: TGCGCCAGCAGCCAAGGAGCGGGGGTGGAGACCCAGTACTTC; D: TRBD2; V: TRBV4-3; size: -; J: TRBJ2-5
CDR3: CASSPGGGDSPLHF; DNA: TGTGCCAGCAGCCCGGGAGGGGGAGATTCACCCCTCCACTTT; D: -; V: TRBV7-9; size: -; J: TRBJ1-6
CDR3: CASINVAGYYNEQFF; DNA: TGTGCCAGCATTAATGTGGCGGGATACTACAATGAGCAGTTCTTC; D: -; V: TRBV2; size: -; J: TRBJ2-1
CDR3: CASSMMTGASYEQYF; DNA: TGTGCCAGTAGTATGATGACAGGGGCCTCCTACGAGCAGTACTTC; D: TRBD1; V: TRBV19; size: once; J: TRBJ2-7
CDR3: CASSQDRGKEKLFF; DNA: TGTGCCAGCAGCCAGGACAGGGGGAAAGAAAAACTGTTTTTT; D: TRBD1; V: TRBV6-5; size: -; J: TRBJ1-4
CDR3: CASSPTPQGAGETQYF; DNA: TGTGCCAGCAGCCCTACCCCACAGGGGGCAGGGGAGACCCAGTACTTC; D: TRBD1; V: TRBV5-4; size: -; J: TRBJ2-5
CDR3: CASSQDLGGNYGYTF; DNA: TGTGCCAGCAGCCAAGATCTAGGCGGTAACTATGGCTACACCTTC; D: -; V: TRBV4-2; size: -; J: TRBJ1-2
CDR3: CASSLTGQGRYGYTF; DNA: TGTGCCAGCAGCCTGACCGGACAGGGCCGCTATGGCTACACCTTC; D: TRBD1; V: TRBV7-2; size: medium-sized; J: TRBJ1-2
CDR3: CASSTTGNSPLHF; DNA: TGTGCCAGCAGCACGACAGGGAATTCACCCCTCCACTTT; D: TRBD1; V: TRBV9; size: -; J: TRBJ1-6
CDR3: CASSPDRGLVSPLHF; DNA: TGTGCCAGCTCACCAGACAGGGGGCTTGTTTCACCCCTCCACTTT; D: TRBD1; V: TRBV18; size: -; J: TRBJ1-6
CDR3: CSARDRATYGYTF; DNA: TGCAGCGCCCGGGACAGGGCCACCTATGGCTACACCTTC; D: TRBD1; V: TRBV29-1; size: -; J: TRBJ1-2
CDR3: CASSRQGANYNEQFF; DNA: TGTGCCAGCAGCCGGCAGGGGGCTAATTACAATGAGCAGTTCTTC; D: TRBD1; V: TRBV9; size: -; J: TRBJ2-1
CDR3: CASSQTETYEQYF; DNA: TGTGCCAGCTCACAAACGGAGACCTACGAGCAGTACTTC; D: -; V: TRBV18; size: -; J: TRBJ2-7
CDR3: CASSTDRRTPSPLHF; DNA: TGTGCCAGTAGTACGGACAGGAGAACCCCTTCACCCCTCCACTTT; D: TRBD1; V: TRBV19; size: -; J: TRBJ1-6
CDR3: CAAKETQYF; DNA: TGTGCCGCGAAAGAGACCCAGTACTTC; D: -; V: TRBV27; size: -; J: TRBJ2-5
CDR3: CASSEPGQGNTEAFF; DNA: TGCGCCAGCAGTGAGCCGGGACAGGGGAACACTGAAGCTTTCTTT; D: TRBD1; V: TRBV10-2; size: -; J: TRBJ1-1
CDR3: CASSLQGMNEQFF; DNA: TGTGCCAGCAGTTTACAGGGGATGAATGAGCAGTTCTTC; D: -; V: TRBV27; size: once; J: TRBJ2-1
CDR3: CASSSHPSLAGGHEQYF; DNA: TGTGCCAGCAGCTCTCACCCGAGTTTAGCGGGAGGTCACGAGCAGTACTTC; D: TRBD2; V: TRBV7-9; size: -; J: TRBJ2-7
CDR3: CASSFDQAGTGAYNEQFF; DNA: TGTGCCAGCAGCTTCGATCAAGCCGGGACAGGGGCCTACAATGAGCAGTTCTTC; D: TRBD1; V: TRBV5-4; size: -; J: TRBJ2-1
CDR3: CASSRATGSRMFF; DNA: TGCGCCAGCAGCCGAGCCACGGGAAGTCGGATGTTCTTT; D: -; V: TRBV4-3; size: -; J: TRBJ1-1
CDR3: CASSLQGEIYEAFF; DNA: TGCGCCAGCAGCTTACAGGGGGAGATCTATGAAGCTTTCTTT; D: TRBD1; V: TRBV5-1; size: few; J: TRBJ1-1
CDR3: CASSIDRDMSTDTQYF; DNA: TGTGCCAGTAGTATAGATCGGGACATGAGCACAGATACGCAGTATTTT; D: -; V: TRBV19; size: once; J: TRBJ2-3
CDR3: CASSQEGYTYHDTQYF; DNA: TGCGCCAGCAGCCAAGAGGGCTATACTTATCACGATACGCAGTATTTT; D: -; V: TRBV4-3; size: once; J: TRBJ2-3
CDR3: CASSFGGGKSYEQYF; DNA: TGTGCCAGCAGCTTCGGGGGGGGCAAGTCCTACGAGCAGTACTTC; D: TRBD2; V: TRBV5-4; size: -; J: TRBJ2-7
CDR3: CASSLLPAGPADTQYF; DNA: TGTGCCAGCAGCTTACTTCCAGCGGGGCCCGCAGATACGCAGTATTTT; D: TRBD2; V: TRBV11-3; size: -; J: TRBJ2-3
CDR3: CASSQDRGNYGYTF; DNA: TGTGCCAGCAGCCAGGACAGGGGGAACTATGGCTACACCTTC; D: TRBD1; V: TRBV3-1/TRBV3-2; size: -; J: TRBJ1-2
CDR3: CASRKTGVNQPQHF; DNA: TGTGCCAGCAGAAAAACAGGGGTTAATCAGCCCCAGCATTTT; D: TRBD1; V: TRBV27; size: -; J: TRBJ1-5
CDR3: CASSQDPQGAGELFF; DNA: TGCGCCAGCAGCCAAGATCCACAGGGCGCCGGGGAGCTGTTTTTT; D: -; V: TRBV4-3; size: many; J: TRBJ2-2
CDR3: CASSPDGTYNEQFF; DNA: TGTGCCAGCAGCCCAGACGGGACCTACAATGAGCAGTTCTTC; D: -; V: TRBV11-3; size: few; J: TRBJ2-1
CDR3: CASSQDWQVSYEQYF; DNA: TGCGCCAGCAGCCAAGATTGGCAAGTCTCCTACGAGCAGTACTTC; D: -; V: TRBV4-3; size: -; J: TRBJ2-7
CDR3: CASSLSGSGRPNLQETQYF; DNA: TGTGCCAGCAGCTTATCGGGTAGCGGGAGGCCAAACCTACAAGAGACCCAGTACTTC; D: TRBD2; V: TRBV11-2; size: -; J: TRBJ2-5
CDR3: CASSLVGVSEQYF; DNA: TGTGCCAGCAGCTTAGTCGGGGTTTCCGAGCAGTACTTC; D: -; V: TRBV7-9; size: -; J: TRBJ2-7
CDR3: CASSEIPWQGLNSPLHF; DNA: TGTGCCAGCAGTGAAATTCCTTGGCAGGGGCTAAATTCACCCCTCCACTTT; D: -; V: TRBV6-1; size: -; J: TRBJ1-6